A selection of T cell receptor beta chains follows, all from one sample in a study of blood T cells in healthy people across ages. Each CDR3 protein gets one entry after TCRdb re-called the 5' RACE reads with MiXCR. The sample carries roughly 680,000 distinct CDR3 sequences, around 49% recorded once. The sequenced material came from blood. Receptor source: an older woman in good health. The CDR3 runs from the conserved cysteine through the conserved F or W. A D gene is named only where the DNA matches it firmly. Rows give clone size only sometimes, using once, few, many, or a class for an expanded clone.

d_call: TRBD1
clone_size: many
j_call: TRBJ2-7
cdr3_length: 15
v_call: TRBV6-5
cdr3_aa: CASSYFGTGGYEQYF
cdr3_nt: TGTGCCAGCAGTTACTTCGGGACAGGGGGCTACGAGCAGTACTTC

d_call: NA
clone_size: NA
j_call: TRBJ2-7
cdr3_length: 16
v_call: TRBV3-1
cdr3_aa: CASSQDSRSCSYEQYF
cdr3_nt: TGTGCCAGCAGCCAAGACTCTCGTAGTTGCTCCTACGAGCAGTACTTC

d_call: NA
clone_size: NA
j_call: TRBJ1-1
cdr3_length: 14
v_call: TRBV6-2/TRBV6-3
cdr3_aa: CASSNFGQLAEAFF
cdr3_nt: TGTGCCAGCAGTAACTTTGGCCAACTGGCTGAAGCTTTCTTT

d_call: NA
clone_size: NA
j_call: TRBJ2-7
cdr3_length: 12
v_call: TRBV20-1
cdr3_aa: CSASPSLREQYF
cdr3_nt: TGCAGTGCGTCTCCGAGTTTGCGCGAGCAGTACTTC

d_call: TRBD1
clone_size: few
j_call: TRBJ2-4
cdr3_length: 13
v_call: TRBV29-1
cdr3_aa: CSAVRQGGNIQYF
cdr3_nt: TGCAGCGCCGTCCGACAGGGGGGAAACATTCAGTACTTC

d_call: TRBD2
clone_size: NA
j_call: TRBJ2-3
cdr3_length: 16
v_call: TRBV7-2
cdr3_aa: CASSLARLADTDTRYF
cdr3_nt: TGTGCCAGCAGCTTAGCGCGCCTAGCGGACACAGATACGCGGTATTTT

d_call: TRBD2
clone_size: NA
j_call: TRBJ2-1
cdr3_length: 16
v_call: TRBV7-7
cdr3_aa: CASSSGRGTSMGEQFF
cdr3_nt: TGTGCCAGCAGCTCCGGGAGGGGGACTAGCATGGGTGAGCAGTTCTTC

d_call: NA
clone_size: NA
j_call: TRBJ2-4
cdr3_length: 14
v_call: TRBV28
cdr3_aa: CASINSIAKNIQYF
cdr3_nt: TGTGCCAGCATCAACTCAATAGCCAAAAACATTCAGTACTTC

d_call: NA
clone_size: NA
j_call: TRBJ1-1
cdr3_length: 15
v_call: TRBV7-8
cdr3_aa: CASSLVGGWDTEAFF
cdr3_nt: TGTGCCAGCAGCTTAGTCGGGGGATGGGACACTGAAGCTTTCTTT

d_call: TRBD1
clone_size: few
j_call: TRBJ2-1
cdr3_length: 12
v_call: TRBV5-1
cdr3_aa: CASRPGGNEQFF
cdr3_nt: TGCGCCAGCAGGCCAGGGGGAAATGAGCAGTTCTTC

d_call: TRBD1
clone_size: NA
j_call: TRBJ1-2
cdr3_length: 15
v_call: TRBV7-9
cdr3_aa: CASSLQGQGGYGYTF
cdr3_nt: TGTGCCAGCAGCTTACAGGGACAGGGAGGCTATGGCTACACCTTC

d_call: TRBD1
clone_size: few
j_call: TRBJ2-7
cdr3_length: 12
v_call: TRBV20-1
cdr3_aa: CSAPDRGHEQYF
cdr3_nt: TGCAGTGCTCCGGACAGGGGCCACGAGCAGTACTTC

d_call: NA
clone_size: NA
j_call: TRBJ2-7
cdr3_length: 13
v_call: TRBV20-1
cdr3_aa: CSAVPGQAYEQYF
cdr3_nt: TGCAGTGCCGTCCCGGGACAAGCCTACGAGCAGTACTTC

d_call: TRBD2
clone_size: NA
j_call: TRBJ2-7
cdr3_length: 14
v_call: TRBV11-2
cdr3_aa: CASTRTSGSHEQYF
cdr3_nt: TGTGCCAGCACCAGGACTAGCGGGAGCCACGAGCAGTACTTC

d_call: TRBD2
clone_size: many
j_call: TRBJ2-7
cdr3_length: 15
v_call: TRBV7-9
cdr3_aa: CASSLGLADGYEQYF
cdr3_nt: TGTGCCAGCAGCTTAGGACTAGCGGATGGGTACGAGCAGTACTTC

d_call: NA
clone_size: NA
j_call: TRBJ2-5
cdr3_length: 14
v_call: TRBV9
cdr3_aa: CASSDTGPYNEQYF
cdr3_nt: TGTGCCAGCAGCGATACGGGGCCTTACAATGAGCAGTACTTC

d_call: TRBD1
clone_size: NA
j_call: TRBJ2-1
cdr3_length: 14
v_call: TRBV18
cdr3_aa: CASSPPARGLEQFF
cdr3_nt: TGTGCCAGCTCACCACCGGCTAGGGGGCTTGAGCAGTTCTTC

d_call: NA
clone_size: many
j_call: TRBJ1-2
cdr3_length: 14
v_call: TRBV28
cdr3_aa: CASSLISLMGGYTF
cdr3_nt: TGTGCCAGCAGTTTAATTTCTCTCATGGGTGGCTACACCTTC